The rows below give T cell receptor beta chains drawn from one sample of a study of OX40 agonist ivuxolimab in advanced cancers. Sequencing was performed with immunoSEQ multiplex PCR; in TCRdb, only in-frame clones are kept and a portion is missing. Of about 99,000 clones listed, approximately 95% are singletons. Source: CD4+ or CD8+ T cells sorted from blood, taken in a trial of the OX40 agonist ivuxolimab. These receptors all stem from an adult with an advanced solid tumor such as melanoma, head and neck, liver or kidney cancer. Both conserved end residues are part of each CDR3.

>TRBV7-3
CASSPINTGELFF
>TRBV27
CASSTLGQGNRYEQYF
>TRBV6-5
CASSIKRTPYNEQFF
>TRBV6-1
CASSEATPDRGIVNTEAFF
>TRBV7-3
CASSPGTGGNTGELFF
>TRBV28
CASSISGTGDGYTF
>TRBV25-1
CASSELGSPLHF
>TRBV27
CASSLRGPGELFF
>TRBV15
CATSRDLGRGYNEQFF
>TRBV4-1
CASSQDADTVYEQYF
>TRBV6-5
CASSRTSGVGETQYF
>TRBV2
CAIGQGASWYGYTF
>TRBV7-9
CASSLGQGAYEQYF
>TRBV7-3
CASSEGTLEYYGYTF
>TRBV6-5
CASSYSGGLYNEQFF
>TRBV6-6
CATVVGAWEGNEQFF
>TRBV2
CASSEPRDTMNTEAFF
>TRBV7-6
CASSSGDYEQYF
>TRBV25-1
CASSEYRGGEFF
>TRBV25-1
CASSDERAEAFF
>TRBV4-2
CASSQGSPGGTHNEQFF
>TRBV19
CASSTPGTGSTGELFF
>TRBV6-1
CASSPTAYGDYEQYF
>TRBV7-7
CASRLLGEETQYF
>TRBV5-1
CASSFEGNTGELFF
>TRBV15
CATSTSSGIQETQYF
>TRBV27
CASRTLGAYNEQFF
>TRBV11-2
CASSFGDNGNTEAFF
>TRBV6-5
CASSSDRGFSYEQYF
>TRBV6-6
CASSYKVTGELFF
>TRBV29-1
CSVDMSQGSSYGYTF
>TRBV7-9
CASSLVGQGNQPQHF
>TRBV19
CASSIGGGQETQYF
>TRBV7-6
CASSLGSSYGYTF
>TRBV6-1
CASPQDTNSYEQYF
>TRBV11-2
CASSLNLGQGFTDTQYF
>TRBV5-1
CASSPGTGAGANVLTF
>TRBV27
CAAAGAGGVSNEQFF
>TRBV6-6
CASSKTAYEQYF
>TRBV4-3
CASSQVRTENSPLHF
>TRBV27
CASSLSIRWGVSYNEQFF